The TCR beta chain under discussion was sequenced for a study of shared clonotypes between healthy human individuals. General study points: In the sorted subsets, rarefaction showed sequencing was incomplete despite large depth. Non-shared clonotypes displayed generation probabilities falling below those of clonotypes present in all four donors.

On this clone itself: The antigen is not known.

Trimming left V 2 bases short and J 2 bases short, with 10 bases between. Germline V CDR1 and CDR2: SGHDT, YYEEEE. This CDR3 has 14 amino acids. Each subset's genomic DNA was split evenly across several immunoSEQ plates. The assay was immunoSEQ multiplex PCR, and TCRdb's table has in-frame clones only and misses some. The repertoire consists of some 1,900,000 clones, with approximately 94% occurring once and the leading ten covering under 1.5%. Naive CD8 cells lacked CD45RO, underwent positive selection for CCR7 and left out terminally differentiated effector memory CD45RA+ cells. V usage is TRBV5-6 and J usage is TRBJ1-1; D is undetermined. The sample consisted of naive CD8+ T cells sorted from blood. The origin of this receptor is a man younger than 35 in good health. The CDR3 is CASSFSTDNTEAFF. The CDR3 DNA reads TGTGCCAGCAGCTTTTCGACCGATAACACTGAAGCTTTCTTT.